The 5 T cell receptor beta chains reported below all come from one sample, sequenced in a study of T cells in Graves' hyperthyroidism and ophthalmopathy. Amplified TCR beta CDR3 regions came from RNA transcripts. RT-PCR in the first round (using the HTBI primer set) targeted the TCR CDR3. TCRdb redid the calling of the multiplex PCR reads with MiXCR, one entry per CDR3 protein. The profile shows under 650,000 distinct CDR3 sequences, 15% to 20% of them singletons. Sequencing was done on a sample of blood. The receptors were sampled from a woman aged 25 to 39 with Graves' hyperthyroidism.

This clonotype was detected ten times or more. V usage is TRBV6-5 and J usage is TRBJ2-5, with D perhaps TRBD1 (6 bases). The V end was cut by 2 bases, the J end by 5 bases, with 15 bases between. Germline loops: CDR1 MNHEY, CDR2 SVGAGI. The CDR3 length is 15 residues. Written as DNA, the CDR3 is TGTGCCAGCAGTTACAGCAGGGGTTATGAGGAGACCCAGTACTTC. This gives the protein CASSYSRGYEETQYF.

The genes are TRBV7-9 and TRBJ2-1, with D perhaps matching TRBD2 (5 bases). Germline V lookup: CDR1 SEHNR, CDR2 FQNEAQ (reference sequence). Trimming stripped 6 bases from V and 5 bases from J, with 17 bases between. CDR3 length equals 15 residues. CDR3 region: CASRSPIRRDNEQFF. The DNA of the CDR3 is TGTGCCAGCAGATCCCCAATAAGGCGGGACAATGAGCAGTTCTTC.

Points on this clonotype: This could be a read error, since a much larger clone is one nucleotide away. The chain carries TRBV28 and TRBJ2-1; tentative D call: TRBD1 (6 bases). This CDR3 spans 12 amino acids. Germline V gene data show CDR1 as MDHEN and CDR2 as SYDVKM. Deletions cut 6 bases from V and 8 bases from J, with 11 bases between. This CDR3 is CASSIQGDEQFF. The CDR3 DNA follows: TGTGCCAGCAGCATACAGGGAGATGAGCAGTTCTTC.

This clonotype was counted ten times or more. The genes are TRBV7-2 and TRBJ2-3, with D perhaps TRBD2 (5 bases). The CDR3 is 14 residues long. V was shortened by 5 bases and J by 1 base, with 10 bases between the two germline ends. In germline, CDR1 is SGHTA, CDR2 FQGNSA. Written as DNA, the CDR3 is TGTGCCAGCAGCCAGCGGTGGGGCACAGATACGCAGTATTTT. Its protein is CASSQRWGTDTQYF.

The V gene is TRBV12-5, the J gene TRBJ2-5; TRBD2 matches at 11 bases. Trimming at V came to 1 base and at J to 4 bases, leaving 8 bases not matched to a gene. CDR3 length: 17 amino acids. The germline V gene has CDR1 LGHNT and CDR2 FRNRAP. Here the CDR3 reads CASGLAPLTSGTETQYF. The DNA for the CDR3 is TGTGCTAGTGGTTTGGCCCCCCTGACTAGCGGGACAGAGACCCAGTACTTC.